This T cell receptor beta chain was captured in a study of T cell responses to AZD1222 COVID-19 vaccine. Details on this clone: The antigen remains unidentified.

Study-wide findings and caveats: Variant regions that are unmutated are reportedly the target of nearly half of spike-specific TCRs. The number of AZD1222 recipients seropositive at baseline was only 6 or 7. Vaccine-related CD4 TCRs covered spike, predominating at 160-218 and 743-854.

The CDR3 runs to 14 residues. Trimming shortened V by 4 bases and J by 5 bases, and 15 bases separated the two germline ends. CDR1 and CDR2 from the germline V gene are SGHNT and YYREEE (reference sequence). TCRdb's table, derived via immunoSEQ multiplex PCR, lists solely in-frame clones and lacks some. The table shows 120,000 or so clones, with over 70% occurring only once. The chain joins TRBV5-4 to TRBJ2-5; the D gene is possibly TRBD1 (6 bases). The receptor was isolated from an adult in good health. Sequenced here: peripheral blood, sampled on day 0 of AZD1222 vaccination. The CDR3 bases are TGTGCCAGCAGCGTACAGGGTTATCAGGAGACCCAGTACTTC. Its translation is CASSVQGYQETQYF.